A single sample is the source of the 27 T cell receptor beta chains below, sequenced in a study of T cells in Graves' hyperthyroidism and ophthalmopathy. TCR beta CDR3 region amplification was performed from RNA transcripts. The HTBI primer set drove a first-round RT-PCR of the TCR CDR3. TCRdb processed the multiplex PCR reads anew with MiXCR; each CDR3 protein has one entry. Here the sample spans about 610,000 distinct CDR3 sequences, about 45% being singletons. The sample comprised peripheral blood or thyroid tissue (not recorded which). These receptors all come from a woman aged 18-29 years with Graves' hyperthyroidism.

As for this clonotype: This may be a read error: a much more frequent sequence differs by one nucleotide. The chain is built from TRBV20-1 and TRBJ1-1; D is unresolved. Per germline, CDR1 DFQATT and CDR2 SNEGSKA (reference sequence). The CDR3 sequence is 13 residues long. The DNA of the CDR3 is TGCAGTGCTGGAGAAAAAGGGAGGACTGAAGCTTTCTTT. Protein product: CSAGEKGRTEAFF.

This clonotype has a count of ten or more. CDR3 loop: CSARTAGPYQPQHF. CDR3 sequence (DNA): TGCAGTGCTCGAACGGCGGGTCCCTATCAGCCCCAGCATTTT. The V gene is TRBV20-1, the J gene TRBJ1-5; D remains unclear. Per germline, CDR1 DFQATT and CDR2 SNEGSKA (reference sequence). This CDR3 spans 14 amino acids. Deletions cut 5 bases from V and 5 bases from J, with 16 bases between.

This clonotype was observed many times. This rearrangement joins TRBV7-6 to TRBJ2-7, with 10 positions matching TRBD2. The CDR3 totals 16 residues. V was pared by 2 bases and J by 0 bases, with 4 bases of the junction left unmatched. Germline V gene sequence: CDR1 SGHVS, CDR2 FNYEAQ. The CDR3 reads CASSLSASGSSYEQYF. The CDR3 DNA reads as TGTGCCAGCAGCTTATCTGCTAGCGGGAGCTCCTACGAGCAGTACTTC.

Many counts were recorded for this clonotype. The chain couples TRBV14 to TRBJ1-5; unclear D gene. V was cut by 5 bases and J by 2 bases, with 10 bases left in between. Per the germline V gene, CDR1 is SGHDN and CDR2 is FVKESK. The CDR3 contains 14 residues. The CDR3 bases are TGTGCCAGCAGCAGGCTTGGGGGCAATCAGCCCCAGCATTTT. It encodes CASSRLGGNQPQHF.

This chain joins TRBV7-8 and TRBJ2-5; maybe TRBD1 (5 bases). V lost 2 bases to trimming and J lost 7 bases, with 14 bases between them. The germline CDR1 and CDR2 sequences are SGHVS and FQNEAQ. The CDR3 has 14 amino acids. CDR3: CASSLWAVQGTQYF. The CDR3 DNA sequence: TGTGCCAGCAGCTTATGGGCGGTCCAGGGGACCCAGTACTTC.

There are many counts of this clonotype. The rearrangement links TRBV12-3 or TRBV12-4 to TRBJ1-5; unclear D gene. Trimming took off 7 bases at V and 11 bases at J, with 12 bases between the two ends. The CDR3 runs to 11 residues. Written as DNA, the CDR3 is TGTGCCAGCACCGGAAGTGTTACCCAGCATTTT. Its protein product is CASTGSVTQHF.

As for this clonotype: A much larger clone lies a single base off, so this may be a read error. This CDR3 is missing its conserved last phenylalanine or tryptophan, likely due to a read error. V is TRBV10-3 and J is TRBJ1-5; no clear D gene. The V gene's germline CDR1 is ENHRY and CDR2 SYGVKD. The CDR3 covers 19 residues. CDR3 region: CASSYSRGVHLYSNQPQHS. CDR3 sequence (DNA): TGTGCCAGCAGTTACTCACGAGGCGTACACCTATATAGCAATCAGCCCCAGCATTCT.

This clonotype was seen at least ten times. This chain joins TRBV12-3 or TRBV12-4 and TRBJ1-1, with 7 bases lining up with TRBD1. With V trimmed by 6 bases and J by 11 bases, 24 bases remained unmatched. The CDR3 loop spans 17 amino acids. The CDR3 loop is CASSQSGTETLHRGAFF. The CDR3 DNA is TGTGCCAGCAGCCAATCCGGGACAGAGACACTACACCGGGGGGCTTTCTTT.

This clonotype was detected only once. V and J are TRBV29-1 and TRBJ1-1; 7 bases line up with TRBD1. Germline V gives CDR1 SQVTM, CDR2 ANQGSEA. Losses at the gene ends were 0 bases for V and 1 base for J; bases not matched to a gene: 5. This CDR3 has 15 amino acids. CDR3 sequence reads: CSVEDRRGPNTEAFF. For the CDR3, the DNA is TGCAGCGTTGAAGATCGTAGGGGGCCGAACACTGAAGCTTTCTTT. The complete variable domain, with remaining parts taken from reference TRBV29-1 and TRBJ1-1, reads SAVISQKPSRDICQRGTSLTIQCQVDSQVTMMFWYRQQPGQSLTLIATANQGSEATYESGFVIDKFPISRPNLTFSTLTVSNMSPEDSSIYLCSVEDRRGPNTEAFFGQGTRLTVV.

This clonotype was counted between two and nine times. The chain combines TRBV20-1 with TRBJ2-3; 9 bases map to TRBD2. The CDR3 totals 12 residues. V was clipped by 6 bases and J by 9 bases; unmatched bases: 7. CDR1 and CDR2 (germline): DFQATT, SNEGSKA (reference sequence). This CDR3 reads CSAPTSGGTQYF. The CDR3 coding sequence is TGCAGTGCCCCGACTAGCGGTGGAACGCAGTATTTT.

This clonotype was seen only a few times. This CDR3 reads CASSTSGRSGNEQYF. The CDR3 nucleotides read TGTGCCAGCAGTACTAGCGGGAGATCGGGCAACGAGCAGTACTTC. The chain is built from TRBV27 and TRBJ2-7; 11 bases are a match to TRBD2. The junction had 8 bases not matched to a gene; V was cut back by 5 bases and J by 5 bases. Germline V gene sequence: CDR1 MNHEY, CDR2 SMNVEV (reference sequence). The CDR3 extends over 15 amino acids.

The chain is built from TRBV7-6 and TRBJ2-2, with TRBD1 matching over 8 bases. Germline V gene lookup returns CDR1 SGHVS and CDR2 FNYEAQ. V lost 11 bases to trimming and J lost 0 bases; unmatched junction nucleotides: 5. The CDR3 is made up of 14 amino acids. CDR3 amino acids: CAAKQGANTGELFF. The CDR3, as DNA: TGTGCCGCTAAACAGGGGGCGAACACCGGGGAGCTGTTTTTT.

This clonotype was detected a few times. The rearrangement joins TRBV5-1 to TRBJ2-1; D is ambiguous. This CDR3 has 15 residues. Germline V gene sequence: CDR1 SGHRS, CDR2 YFSETQ. Trimming removed 4 bases at V and 5 bases at J, with 16 bases between. CDR3 DNA sequence: TGCGCCAGCAGCCCCTCCGGTGACACAGACAATGAGCAGTTCTTC. Its translation is CASSPSGDTDNEQFF.

In regard to this clonotype: The junction departs from the called germline gene at one end, perhaps through a read error. This chain uses TRBV12-3 or TRBV12-4 with TRBJ1-2, with no clear D. CDR3 length: 12 amino acids. The DNA for the CDR3 is TGTGCCAGCAGTTTAATGGGGAGCTTTATGTCCTTC. This gives the protein CASSLMGSFMSF.

The chain couples TRBV10-3 to TRBJ2-5; no reliable D call. From germline, CDR1 is ENHRY and CDR2 SYGVKD. The CDR3 sequence is 11 residues long. Trimming took off 4 bases at V and 7 bases at J, with 7 bases between the two ends. The CDR3 loop reads CAISAIGTQYF. For the CDR3, the DNA is TGTGCCATCAGTGCGATTGGGACCCAGTACTTC.

On this clonotype: Possible read error: a much larger clone is one base away. The rearrangement joins TRBV7-9 to TRBJ2-2, with a tentative D call TRBD1 (5 bases). Looked up from germline, CDR1 is SEHNR and CDR2 is FQNEAQ (reference sequence). This CDR3 is 18 amino acids long. CDR3 amino acids: CASSQARTTDLNTGELFF. As DNA, the CDR3 is TGCGCCAGCAGCCAAGCCCGGACAACCGACCTGAACACCGGGGAGCTGTTTTTT.

This chain connects TRBV20-1 to TRBJ1-6; D gene unclear. Germline lookup yields CDR1 DFQATT and CDR2 SNEGSKA (reference sequence). This CDR3 comprises 12 residues. V was trimmed by 1 base and J by 7 bases, leaving 5 bases between them. CDR3 sequence reads: CSARGRNSPLHF. CDR3 DNA sequence: TGCAGTGCTAGAGGACGCAATTCACCCCTCCACTTT.

This clonotype has at least ten counts. The rearrangement uses TRBV7-9 and TRBJ1-5; no clear D gene. This CDR3 has 14 amino acids. Germline CDR1 SEHNR, CDR2 FQNEAQ (reference sequence). V was clipped by 8 bases and J by 5 bases, with 16 bases between them. CDR3 sequence: CASGLDKFDQPQHF. CDR3 coding DNA: TGTGCCAGCGGGCTTGACAAATTCGATCAGCCCCAGCATTTT.

In nucleotides, the CDR3 is TGTGCCAGCAGTGAGGGTTTCTTAAGGAAGGGCACTGAAGCTTTCTTT. Its translation: CASSEGFLRKGTEAFF. The chain carries TRBV6-1 and TRBJ1-1; unclear D gene. CDR3 length: 16 amino acids. Trimming shortened V by 3 bases and J by 4 bases, and 18 bases separated the two germline ends. From germline, CDR1 is MNHNS and CDR2 SASEGT.

This clonotype was seen many times. The chain links TRBV20-1 to TRBJ2-7; 8 nucleotides match TRBD1. The CDR3 is 14 amino acids. J gave up 2 bases and V 5 bases, and 8 bases lay outside the gene matches. Germline V gene data show CDR1 as DFQATT and CDR2 as SNEGSKA (reference sequence). The CDR3 sequence is CSAHPDRATYEQYF. CDR3 in DNA: TGCAGTGCTCACCCGGACAGGGCCACCTACGAGCAGTACTTC.

The gene calls are TRBV2 and TRBJ1-2; weak D call: TRBD1 (5 bases). Looked up from germline, CDR1 is SNHLY and CDR2 is FYNNEI. V was shortened by 7 bases and J by 3 bases, with 15 bases between the two germline ends. The CDR3 is 14 amino acids. This CDR3 reads CASIWSGTHYGYTF. The CDR3 coding sequence is TGTGCCAGCATCTGGAGCGGGACGCACTATGGCTACACCTTC.

At least ten counts were recorded for this clonotype. The chain combines TRBV9 with TRBJ2-2; D might be TRBD1 (5 bases). V lost 4 bases and J 6 bases, leaving 10 bases between the germline ends. CDR1 and CDR2 from the germline V gene are SGDLS and YYNGEE. The CDR3 totals 13 residues. The chain's CDR3 is CASSTGPAGELFF. CDR3 nucleotide sequence: TGTGCCAGCAGCACAGGTCCTGCCGGGGAGCTGTTTTTT.

This clonotype was recorded at least ten times. The chain uses TRBV9 and TRBJ1-4, with D hard to call. The length of the CDR3 is 17 residues. Trimming removed 0 bases from V and 0 bases from J, with 12 bases in between. In germline, CDR1 is SGDLS, CDR2 YYNGEE. The CDR3 here is CASSVGPVDATNEKLFF. In nucleotides, the CDR3 is TGTGCCAGCAGCGTAGGACCCGTCGATGCAACTAATGAAAAACTGTTTTTT. The whole variable domain, remainder taken from reference TRBV9 and TRBJ1-4, is DSGVTQTPKHLITATGQRVTLRCSPRSGDLSVYWYQQSLDQGLQFLIQYYNGEERAKGNILERFSAQQFPDLHSELNLSSLELGDSALYFCASSVGPVDATNEKLFFGSGTQLSVL.

This clonotype appeared many times. The chain employs TRBV29-1 and TRBJ2-5; perhaps TRBD1 as D (6 bases). The V end was cut by 5 bases, the J end by 5 bases, with 12 bases between. Germline assignment: CDR1 SQVTM and CDR2 ANQGSEA. The CDR3 runs 12 residues. CDR3 amino acids: CSVPPQGETQYF. The CDR3 DNA follows: TGCAGCGTTCCACCCCAGGGGGAGACCCAGTACTTC.

This rearrangement joins TRBV7-6 to TRBJ2-5; possibly TRBD1 or TRBD2 for D (5 bases each). Germline lookup yields CDR1 SGHVS and CDR2 FNYEAQ. The V end lost 5 bases, the J end lost 2 bases, and 21 bases lay between the germline ends. There are 17 residues in the CDR3. CDR3 residues: CASSQDGIGAAQETQYF. CDR3 in DNA: TGTGCCAGCAGCCAAGACGGGATTGGGGCAGCACAAGAGACCCAGTACTTC. The full variable domain, with the rest looked up from reference TRBV7-6 and TRBJ2-5, is GAGVSQSPRYKVTKRGQDVALRCDPISGHVSLYWYRQALGQGPEFLTYFNYEAQQDKSGLPNDRFSAERPEGSISTLTIQRTEQRDSAMYRCASSQDGIGAAQETQYFGPGTRLLVL.

The rearrangement links TRBV27 to TRBJ2-7, with D uncertain. CDR3 length: 14 amino acids. The V and J ends lost 6 bases and 6 bases respectively, with 18 bases between them. Per germline, CDR1 MNHEY and CDR2 SMNVEV (reference sequence). The CDR3 loop reads CASSSSGAPGEQYF. The CDR3 DNA follows: TGTGCCAGCAGCTCCTCGGGCGCCCCTGGCGAGCAGTACTTC.

Ten or more counts support this clonotype. The rearrangement joins TRBV7-2 to TRBJ2-7; D ambiguous. V was clipped by 1 base and J by 7 bases, with 11 bases between them. The CDR3 is 13 residues long. Germline loops: CDR1 SGHTA, CDR2 FQGNSA. Here the CDR3 reads CASSLDKDREQYF. CDR3 sequence (DNA): TGTGCCAGCAGCTTAGATAAGGATCGGGAGCAGTACTTC.